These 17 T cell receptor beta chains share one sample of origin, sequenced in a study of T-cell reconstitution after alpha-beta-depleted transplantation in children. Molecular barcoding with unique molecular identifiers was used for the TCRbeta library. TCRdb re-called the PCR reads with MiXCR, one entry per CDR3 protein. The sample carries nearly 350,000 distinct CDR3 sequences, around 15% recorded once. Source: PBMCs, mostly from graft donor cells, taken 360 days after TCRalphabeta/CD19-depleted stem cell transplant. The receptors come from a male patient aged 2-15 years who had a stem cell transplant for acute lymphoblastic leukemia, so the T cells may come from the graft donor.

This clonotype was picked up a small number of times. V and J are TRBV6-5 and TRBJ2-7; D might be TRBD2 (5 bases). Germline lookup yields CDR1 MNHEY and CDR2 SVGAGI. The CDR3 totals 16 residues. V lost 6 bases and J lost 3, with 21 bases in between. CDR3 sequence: CASSYVQGVGLYEQYF. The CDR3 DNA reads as TGTGCCAGCAGCTACGTTCAAGGTGTAGGACTCTACGAGCAGTACTTC.

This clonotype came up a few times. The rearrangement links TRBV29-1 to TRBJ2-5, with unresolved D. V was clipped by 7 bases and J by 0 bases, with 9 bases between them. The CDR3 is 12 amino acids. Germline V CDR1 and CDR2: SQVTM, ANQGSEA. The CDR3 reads CSAGSYQETQYF. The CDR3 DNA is TGCAGCGCTGGTAGCTACCAAGAGACCCAGTACTTC.

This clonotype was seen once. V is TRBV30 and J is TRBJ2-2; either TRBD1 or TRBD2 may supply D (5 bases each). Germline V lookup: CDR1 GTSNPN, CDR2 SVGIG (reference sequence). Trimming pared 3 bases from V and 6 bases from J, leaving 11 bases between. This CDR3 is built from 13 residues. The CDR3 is CAWSRRDAGELFF. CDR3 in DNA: TGTGCCTGGAGCCGTCGGGACGCCGGGGAGCTGTTTTTT.

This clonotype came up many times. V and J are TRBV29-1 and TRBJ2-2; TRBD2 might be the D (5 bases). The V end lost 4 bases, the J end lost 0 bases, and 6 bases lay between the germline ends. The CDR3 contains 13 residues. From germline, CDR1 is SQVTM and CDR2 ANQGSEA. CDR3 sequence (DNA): TGCAGCGTTGGACTACCGAACACCGGGGAGCTGTTTTTT. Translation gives CSVGLPNTGELFF.

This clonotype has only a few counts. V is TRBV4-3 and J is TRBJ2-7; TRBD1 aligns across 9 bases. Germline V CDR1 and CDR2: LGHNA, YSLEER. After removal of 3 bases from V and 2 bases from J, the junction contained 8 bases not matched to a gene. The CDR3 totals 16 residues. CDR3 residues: CASSHVQGATPYEQYF. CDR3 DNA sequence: TGCGCCAGCAGCCATGTACAGGGGGCCACTCCCTACGAGCAGTACTTC.

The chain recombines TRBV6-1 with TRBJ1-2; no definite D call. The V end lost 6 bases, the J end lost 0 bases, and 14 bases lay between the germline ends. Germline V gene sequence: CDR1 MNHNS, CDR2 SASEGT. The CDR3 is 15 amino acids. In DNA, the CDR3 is TGTGCCAGCAGCGTTGGCGTGGCTCCTAACTATGGCTACACCTTC. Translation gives CASSVGVAPNYGYTF.

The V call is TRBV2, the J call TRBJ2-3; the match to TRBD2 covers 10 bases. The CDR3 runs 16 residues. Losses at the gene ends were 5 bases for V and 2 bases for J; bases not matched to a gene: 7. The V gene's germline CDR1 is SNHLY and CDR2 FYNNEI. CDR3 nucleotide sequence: TGTGCCAGCAGTCCTTGGACTAGCGGAGCCACAGATACGCAGTATTTT. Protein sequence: CASSPWTSGATDTQYF.

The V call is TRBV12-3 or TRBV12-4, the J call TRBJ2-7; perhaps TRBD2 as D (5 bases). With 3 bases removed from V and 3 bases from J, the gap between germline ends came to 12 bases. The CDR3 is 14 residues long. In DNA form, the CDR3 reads TGTGCCAGCAGTTTGTTCCCCGCGGGCTACGAGCAGTACTTC. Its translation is CASSLFPAGYEQYF.

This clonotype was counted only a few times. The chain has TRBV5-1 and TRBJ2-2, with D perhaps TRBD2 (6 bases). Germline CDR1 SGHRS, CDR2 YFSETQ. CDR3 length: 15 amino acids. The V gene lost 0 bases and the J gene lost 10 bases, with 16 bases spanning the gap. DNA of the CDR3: TGCGCCAGCAGCTTGGGGAGGGCTCCACCGGCGGAGCTGTTTTTT. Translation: CASSLGRAPPAELFF.

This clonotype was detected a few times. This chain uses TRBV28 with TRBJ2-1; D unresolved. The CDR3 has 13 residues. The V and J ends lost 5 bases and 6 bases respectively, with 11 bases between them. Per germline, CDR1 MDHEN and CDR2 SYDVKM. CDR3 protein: CASSPAAGNEQFF. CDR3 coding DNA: TGTGCCAGCAGTCCCGCGGCAGGCAATGAGCAGTTCTTC.

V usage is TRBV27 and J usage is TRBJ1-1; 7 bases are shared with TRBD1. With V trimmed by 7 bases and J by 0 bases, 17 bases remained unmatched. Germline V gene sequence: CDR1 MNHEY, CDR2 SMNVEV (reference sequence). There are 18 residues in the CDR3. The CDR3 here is CASKEPATGNLLNTEAFF. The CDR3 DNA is TGTGCCAGCAAGGAACCCGCGACAGGGAATTTGTTGAACACTGAAGCTTTCTTT.

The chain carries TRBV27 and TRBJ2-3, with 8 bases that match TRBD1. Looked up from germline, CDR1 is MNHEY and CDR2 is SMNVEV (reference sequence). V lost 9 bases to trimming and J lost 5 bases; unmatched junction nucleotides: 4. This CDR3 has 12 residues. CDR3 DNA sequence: TGTGCCAGTCGACAGGGGTTAGATACGCAGTATTTT. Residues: CASRQGLDTQYF.

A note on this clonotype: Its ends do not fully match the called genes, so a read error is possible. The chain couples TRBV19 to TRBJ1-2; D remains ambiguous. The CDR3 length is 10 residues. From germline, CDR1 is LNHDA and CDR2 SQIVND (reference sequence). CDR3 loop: CASSMGSFYF. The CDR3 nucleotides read TGTGCCAGTAGTATGGGATCCTTCTACTTC.

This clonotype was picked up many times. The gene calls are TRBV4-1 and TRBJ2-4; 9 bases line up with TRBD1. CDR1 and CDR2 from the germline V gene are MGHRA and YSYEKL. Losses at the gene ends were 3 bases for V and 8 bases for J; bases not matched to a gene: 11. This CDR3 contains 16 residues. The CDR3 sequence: CASSHPFGTGPDIQYF. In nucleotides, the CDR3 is TGCGCCAGCAGCCACCCATTCGGGACAGGGCCGGACATTCAGTACTTC.

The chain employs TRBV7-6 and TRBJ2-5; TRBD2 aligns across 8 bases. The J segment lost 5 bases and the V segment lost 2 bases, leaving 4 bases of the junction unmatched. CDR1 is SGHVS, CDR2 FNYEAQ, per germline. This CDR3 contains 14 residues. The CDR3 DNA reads TGTGCCAGCAGCTTATTCGGGGGGGATGAGACCCAGTACTTC. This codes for CASSLFGGDETQYF.

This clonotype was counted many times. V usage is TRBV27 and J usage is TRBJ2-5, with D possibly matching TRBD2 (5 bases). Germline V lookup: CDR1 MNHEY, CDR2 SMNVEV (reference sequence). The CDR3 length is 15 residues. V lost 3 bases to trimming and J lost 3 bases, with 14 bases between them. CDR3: CASSFPAVREETQYF. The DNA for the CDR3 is TGTGCCAGCAGTTTTCCCGCGGTGCGGGAAGAGACCCAGTACTTC.

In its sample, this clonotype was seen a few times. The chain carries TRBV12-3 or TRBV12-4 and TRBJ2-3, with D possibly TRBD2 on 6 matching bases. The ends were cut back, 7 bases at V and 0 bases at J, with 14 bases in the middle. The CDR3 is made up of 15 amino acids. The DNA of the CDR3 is TGTGCCAGCACGTCAGGAGGGTCTAGCACAGATACGCAGTATTTT. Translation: CASTSGGSSTDTQYF.